The 13 T cell receptor beta chains given below trace back to one sample, sequenced in a study of OX40 agonist ivuxolimab in advanced cancers. The method was immunoSEQ multiplex PCR; TCRdb's version includes in-frame clones alone and lacks a portion of them. The sample holds 69,000 or so clones, around 86% seen once. Sequencing used CD4+ or CD8+ T cells sorted from blood, obtained in a trial of the OX40 agonist ivuxolimab. Receptor source: an adult with an advanced solid tumor such as melanoma, head and neck, liver or kidney cancer.

CDR3 sequence reads: CASSLYPDQPQHF. The CDR3 DNA is TGTGCCAGCAGCTTATACCCTGATCAGCCCCAGCATTTT. This sequence joins TRBV7-2 and TRBJ1-5; D uncertain. Germline V gene lookup returns CDR1 SGHTA and CDR2 FQGNSA. CDR3 length: 13 residues. Trimming shortened V by 2 bases and J by 5 bases, and 7 bases separated the two germline ends.

The V gene is TRBV2, the J gene TRBJ2-1; the D call may be TRBD1 or TRBD2 (5 bases each). Germline lookup yields CDR1 SNHLY and CDR2 FYNNEI. V lost 7 bases and J 5 bases, leaving 12 bases between the germline ends. CDR3 length: 13 amino acids. Here the CDR3 reads CASTRDPDNEQFF. The CDR3 nucleotides read TGTGCCAGCACGAGGGACCCAGACAATGAGCAGTTCTTC. The full variable domain, its missing parts supplied by reference TRBV2 and TRBJ2-1, is EPEVTQTPSHQVTQMGQEVILRCVPISNHLYFYWYRQILGQKVEFLVSFYNNEISEKSEIFDDQFSVERPDGSNFTLKIRSTKLEDSAMYFCASTRDPDNEQFFGPGTRLTVL.

The chain uses TRBV7-2 and TRBJ2-7; a weak D match, TRBD2 (7 bases). Trimming removed 3 bases from V and 1 base from J, with 13 bases in between. The germline gives CDR1 SGHTA, CDR2 FQGNSA. This CDR3 comprises 15 residues. CDR3 sequence (DNA): TGTGCCAGCAGCTTCTCGGGGGGCGGGTCCTACGAGCAGTACTTC. Its translation is CASSFSGGGSYEQYF.

The chain is built from TRBV7-9 and TRBJ1-2; 8 bases are shared with TRBD1. This CDR3 contains 12 residues. The germline CDR1 and CDR2 sequences are SEHNR and FQNEAQ (reference sequence). V trimming: 7 bases; J trimming: 3 bases; junction bases outside the gene matches: 1. In DNA form, the CDR3 reads TGTGCCAGCAACAGGGGGGACTATGGCTACACCTTC. Translating it yields CASNRGDYGYTF.

The rearrangement joins TRBV7-9 to TRBJ1-1; D unresolved. Germline loops: CDR1 SEHNR, CDR2 FQNEAQ (reference sequence). This CDR3 is 14 amino acids long. V lost 5 bases to trimming and J lost 1 base, with 11 bases between them. In DNA, the CDR3 is TGTGCCAGCAGCCTTTGGACCGGGAACACTGAAGCTTTCTTT. This translates into CASSLWTGNTEAFF.

Only one count was recorded for this clone. The J gene is TRBJ1-1, the V gene TRBV11-2; tentatively, D is TRBD1 (6 bases). The germline V gene has CDR1 SGHAT and CDR2 FQNNGV. The CDR3 length is 17 residues. Trimming took off 2 bases at V and 0 bases at J, with 16 bases between the two ends. The CDR3 DNA is TGTGCCAGCAGCTTACGGGAGGGGGTGAGGGTGAACACTGAAGCTTTCTTT. Translated: CASSLREGVRVNTEAFF. The whole variable domain, remainder taken from reference TRBV11-2 and TRBJ1-1, is EAGVAQSPRYKIIEKRQSVAFWCNPISGHATLYWYQQILGQGPKLLIQFQNNGVVDDSQLPKDRFSAERLKGVDSTLKIQPAKLEDSAVYLCASSLREGVRVNTEAFFGQGTRLTVV.

The chain has TRBV12-5 and TRBJ2-1; 10 bases line up with TRBD2. The CDR3 consists of 15 residues. Germline loops: CDR1 LGHNT, CDR2 FRNRAP. V was clipped by 6 bases and J by 1 base; unmatched bases: 3. The CDR3 sequence is CASGLSGRSYNEQFF. The CDR3 DNA sequence: TGTGCTAGTGGCCTTAGCGGGAGGTCCTACAATGAGCAGTTCTTC.

V usage is TRBV11-2 and J usage is TRBJ2-1; tentatively, D is TRBD2 (7 bases). The CDR3 loop spans 14 amino acids. Between the trimmed V and J ends, which lost 6 bases and 9 bases, there was a span of 18 bases. CDR1 is SGHAT and CDR2 is FQNNGV in the germline V gene. Written as DNA, the CDR3 is TGTGCCAGCAGTTGGACTAGAAGGGACACTGAGCAGTTCTTC. It specifies CASSWTRRDTEQFF.

The chain has TRBV11-1 and TRBJ2-5, with 8 bases matching TRBD1. This CDR3 is 15 amino acids long. Germline values: CDR1 SGHAT, CDR2 FQDESV (reference sequence). The V and J ends lost 5 bases and 1 base, in that order; junction bases with no gene match: 6. The CDR3 here is CASSRRDRTQETQYF. Here the CDR3 DNA reads TGTGCCAGCAGCCGCCGGGACAGGACCCAAGAGACCCAGTACTTC.

The chain is built from TRBV9 and TRBJ1-4, with D hard to call. The germline gives CDR1 SGDLS, CDR2 YYNGEE. The CDR3 loop spans 13 amino acids. V was pared by 0 bases and J by 8 bases, with 8 bases between. The chain's CDR3 is CASSVERGEKLFF. The CDR3 region has the DNA TGTGCCAGCAGCGTAGAGAGAGGAGAAAAACTGTTTTTT. Complete variable domain (other parts from reference TRBV9 and TRBJ1-4): DSGVTQTPKHLITATGQRVTLRCSPRSGDLSVYWYQQSLDQGLQFLIQYYNGEERAKGNILERFSAQQFPDLHSELNLSSLELGDSALYFCASSVERGEKLFFGSGTQLSVL.

This clone was found once. This chain uses TRBV5-1 with TRBJ2-2, with D perhaps matching TRBD2 (6 bases). V was clipped by 2 bases and J by 4 bases, with 12 bases between them. The germline CDR1 and CDR2 sequences are SGHRS and YFSETQ. This CDR3 contains 15 residues. CDR3 in DNA: TGCGCCAGCAGCTTAGGCGGGATGGGCACCGGGGAGCTGTTTTTT. Translation gives CASSLGGMGTGELFF.

This rearrangement joins TRBV25-1 to TRBJ1-2, with D perhaps matching TRBD1 (6 bases). The CDR3 is made up of 12 amino acids. Germline V gives CDR1 MGHDK, CDR2 SYGVNS. Trimming pared 6 bases from V and 7 bases from J, leaving 12 bases between. CDR3 in amino acids: CASREDSTGYTF. CDR3 nucleotide sequence: TGTGCCAGCAGAGAGGACAGTACTGGCTACACCTTC.

In this sample, this clone turned up once. The V and J genes are TRBV18 and TRBJ1-4; a weak D match, TRBD1 (6 bases). The CDR3 extends over 13 amino acids. V gave up 6 bases and J gave up 8 bases, with 13 bases separating them. From germline, CDR1 is KGHSH and CDR2 LQKENI. CDR3 sequence reads: CASSAGEEEKLFF. DNA for the CDR3: TGTGCCAGCTCCGCAGGGGAAGAGGAAAAACTGTTTTTT. Filled out from reference TRBV18 and TRBJ1-4, the complete variable domain reads NAGVMQNPRHLVRRRGQEARLRCSPMKGHSHVYWYRQLPEEGLKFMVYLQKENIIDESGMPKERFSAEFPKEGPSILRIQQVVRGDSAAYFCASSAGEEEKLFFGSGTQLSVL.